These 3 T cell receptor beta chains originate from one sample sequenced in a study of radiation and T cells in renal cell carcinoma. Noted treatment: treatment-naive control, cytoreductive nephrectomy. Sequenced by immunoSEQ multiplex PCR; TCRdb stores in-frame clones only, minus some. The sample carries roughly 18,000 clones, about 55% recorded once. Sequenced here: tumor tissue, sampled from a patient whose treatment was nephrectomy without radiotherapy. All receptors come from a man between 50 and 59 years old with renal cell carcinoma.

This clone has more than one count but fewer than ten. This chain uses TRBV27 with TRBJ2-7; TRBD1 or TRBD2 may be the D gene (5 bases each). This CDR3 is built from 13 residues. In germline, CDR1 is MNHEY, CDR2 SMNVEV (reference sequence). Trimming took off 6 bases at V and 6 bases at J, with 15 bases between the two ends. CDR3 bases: TGTGCCAGCAGGGGACCCGAATCCCCCGAGCAGTACTTC. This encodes CASRGPESPEQYF.

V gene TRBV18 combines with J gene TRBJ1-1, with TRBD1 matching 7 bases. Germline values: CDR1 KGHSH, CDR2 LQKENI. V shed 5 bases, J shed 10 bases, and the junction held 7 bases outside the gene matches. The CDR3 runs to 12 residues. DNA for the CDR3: TGTGCCAGCTCATTCGACAGGGAAAGAGCTTTCTTT. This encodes CASSFDRERAFF.

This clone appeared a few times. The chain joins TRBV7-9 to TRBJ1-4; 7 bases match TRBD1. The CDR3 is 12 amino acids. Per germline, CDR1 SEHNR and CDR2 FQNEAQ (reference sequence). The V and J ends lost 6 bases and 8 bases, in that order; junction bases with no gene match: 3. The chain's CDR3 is CASRQGFEKLFF. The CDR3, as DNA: TGTGCCAGCAGACAGGGGTTCGAAAAACTGTTTTTT.